The TCR beta chain described here comes from a study of T cells in Graves' hyperthyroidism and ophthalmopathy. Study in general: Pretreatment peripheral blood was obtained at initial diagnosis. Points from the study as a whole: Ophthalmopathy stood apart from stable hyperthyroidism in a 13 V-J model. In the blood, most expanded thyroid clonotypes above 0.001 appeared as well.

For this clonotype: Its antigen is undetermined.

Uncontrolled infection, other autoimmune disease, pregnancy or lactation excluded patients. Amplification of TCR beta CDR3 regions used RNA as the template. Carried out on the TCR CDR3, a first-round RT-PCR used the HTBI primer set. TCRdb independently ran MiXCR on the multiplex PCR reads; one entry per CDR3 protein. The table records about 740,000 distinct CDR3 sequences, around 13% of them present only once. This clonotype was sampled from a woman aged 18-35 years with Graves' hyperthyroidism. The sequenced sample consisted of blood.

The CDR3 loop reads CSARGLSSGNTIYF. CDR3 coding DNA: TGCAGTGCTAGAGGGCTTAGCTCTGGAAACACCATATATTTT. This chain joins TRBV20-1 and TRBJ1-3; D is uncertain. CDR1 is DFQATT, CDR2 SNEGSKA, per germline (reference sequence). CDR3 length: 14 amino acids. V was pared by 1 base and J by 0 bases, with 7 bases between.